This passage covers 14 T cell receptor beta chains from one sample sequenced in a study of cytomegalovirus exposure and HLA in healthy donors (dated by TCRdb to about 2017). The library was made by the immunoSEQ multiplex PCR assay. For the multiplex PCR, a mixture combining 60 forward primers for TCR Vbeta segments and 13 reverse primers for TCR Jbeta segments was used. This is the immuneACCESS table as TCRdb keeps it, with only in-frame sequences that have V and J called. A part of the clones is gone; compared with another copy, unresolved V genes explain less than half, and the rest is unexplained. This sample comprises approximately 300,000 clones, approximately 80% of them detected only once. The ten largest clones capture approximately 0.3% of the sample. What was sequenced was PBMCs. These TCRs come from a girl aged 2 to 9 in good health and CMV-seronegative.

This clone came up once. The chain links TRBV18 to TRBJ1-1; D is ambiguous. This CDR3 contains 15 residues. CDR1 is KGHSH, CDR2 LQKENI, per germline. V lost 2 bases and J lost 2, with 12 bases in between. The CDR3, as DNA: TGTGCCAGCTCACCAAGAGGAACTTTAAACACTGAAGCTTTCTTT. Its protein product is CASSPRGTLNTEAFF.

The chain carries TRBV28 and TRBJ1-2, with D maybe TRBD1 (6 bases). V dropped 6 bases and J dropped 2 bases, with 10 bases sitting between them. The CDR3 has 13 amino acids. CDR1 is MDHEN and CDR2 is SYDVKM in the germline V gene. CDR3 sequence: CASSNGQNYGYTF. CDR3 coding DNA: TGTGCCAGCAGCAACGGACAGAACTATGGCTACACCTTC.

V usage is TRBV28 and J usage is TRBJ2-7; TRBD1 aligns across 8 bases. In germline, CDR1 is MDHEN, CDR2 SYDVKM. There are 16 residues in the CDR3. V trimming: 5 bases; J trimming: 3 bases; junction bases outside the gene matches: 12. The CDR3 sequence is CASSPFRTGSNYEQYF. The CDR3 bases are TGTGCCAGCAGTCCCTTCCGGACAGGGAGCAACTACGAGCAGTACTTC.

About this clone: The same CDR3 arises from other DNA sequences in this sample as well. V gene TRBV5-1 combines with J gene TRBJ2-1; D is possibly TRBD2 (6 bases). This CDR3 contains 14 residues. Germline values: CDR1 SGHRS, CDR2 YFSETQ. V gave up 0 bases and J gave up 4 bases, with 8 bases separating them. The chain's CDR3 is CASSLASGYNEQFF. CDR3 DNA sequence: TGCGCCAGCAGCTTGGCCAGCGGGTACAATGAGCAGTTCTTC.

The genes are TRBV7-2 and TRBJ2-3, with 7 bases identical to TRBD2. The CDR3 totals 15 residues. The V and J ends lost 3 bases and 4 bases, in that order; junction bases with no gene match: 7. Germline lookup yields CDR1 SGHTA and CDR2 FQGNSA. The CDR3 loop is CASSFRGSGADTQYF. The CDR3 DNA reads TGTGCCAGCAGCTTCCGAGGGAGCGGGGCAGATACGCAGTATTTT. Full variable domain (remainder filled in from reference TRBV7-2 and TRBJ2-3): GAGVSQSPSNKVTEKGKDVELRCDPISGHTALYWYRQSLGQGLEFLIYFQGNSAPDKSGLPSDRFSAERTGGSVSTLTIQRTQQEDSAVYLCASSFRGSGADTQYFGPGTRLTVL.

This clone was counted only a few times. This chain links TRBV9 with TRBJ2-7, with 7 bases identical to TRBD1. Trimming at V came to 7 bases and at J to 0 bases, leaving 10 bases not matched to a gene. CDR1 SGDLS and CDR2 YYNGEE come from the germline V gene. The CDR3 has 15 residues. The CDR3: CASAQGTTGSYEQYF. DNA for the CDR3: TGTGCCAGCGCACAGGGGACGACAGGCTCCTACGAGCAGTACTTC.

The rearrangement links TRBV7-8 to TRBJ1-5; TRBD1 agrees at 7 bases. The V gene end was trimmed by 1 base and the J gene end by 0 bases; junction bases not matched to a gene: 3. CDR3 length equals 16 residues. Germline values: CDR1 SGHVS, CDR2 FQNEAQ. DNA for the CDR3: TGTGCCAGCAGCTTAGAAGCAGGGGGTAGCAATCAGCCCCAGCATTTT. It translates to CASSLEAGGSNQPQHF.

The chain has TRBV13 and TRBJ2-5; D is ambiguous. This CDR3 has 15 residues. Germline V gives CDR1 PRHDT, CDR2 FYEKMQ (reference sequence). Trimming took 5 bases from V and 5 from J, leaving 18 bases between them. CDR3 sequence (DNA): TGTGCCAGCAGCCCATCTGCCCGGTACTCGGAGACCCAGTACTTC. Its translation: CASSPSARYSETQYF.

The J gene is TRBJ1-1, the V gene TRBV5-6; possibly TRBD1 for D (6 bases). The CDR3 runs 18 residues. CDR1 and CDR2 from the germline V gene are SGHDT and YYEEEE. The germline V and J ends were trimmed by 3 bases and 4 bases, with 25 bases remaining between them. The chain's CDR3 is CASSSPPTYRDSGTEAFF. CDR3 coding DNA: TGTGCCAGCAGCTCCCCACCTACTTACAGGGATTCGGGCACTGAAGCTTTCTTT.

J is TRBJ2-1 and V is TRBV27, with 11 bases identical to TRBD2. Germline V gene data show CDR1 as MNHEY and CDR2 as SMNVEV (reference sequence). Losses at the gene ends were 10 bases for V and 3 bases for J; bases not matched to a gene: 8. This CDR3 has 15 residues. CDR3 in amino acids: CATSTGTSGYNEQFF. DNA for the CDR3: TGTGCCACCTCGACCGGGACTAGCGGCTACAATGAGCAGTTCTTC.

In nucleotides, the CDR3 is TGCGCCAGCAGCCTCTGGGGCCCATTGTTGGAAGATACGCAGTATTTT. This encodes CASSLWGPLLEDTQYF. This rearrangement joins TRBV4-1 to TRBJ2-3, with D possibly matching TRBD1 (5 bases). The length of the CDR3 is 16 residues. CDR1 MGHRA and CDR2 YSYEKL come from the germline V gene. The ends were cut back, 4 bases at V and 5 bases at J, with 19 bases in the middle.

This rearrangement joins TRBV5-1 to TRBJ1-2, with 7 bases fitting TRBD1. CDR1 SGHRS and CDR2 YFSETQ come from the germline V gene. The CDR3 totals 17 residues. V was clipped by 4 bases and J by 4 bases; unmatched bases: 16. The CDR3 spells CASSAQSYRGYTYGYTF. CDR3 in DNA: TGCGCCAGCAGCGCCCAATCCTACAGGGGATACACCTATGGCTACACCTTC.

This clone was recorded a few times. The rearrangement links TRBV2 to TRBJ1-6, with 8 bases fitting TRBD1. The CDR3 is 15 residues long. J lost 7 bases, V lost 6 bases, and 8 bases had no gene match. The germline CDR1 and CDR2 sequences are SNHLY and FYNNEI. CDR3 residues: CASRDRTGSNSPLHF. The DNA of the CDR3 is TGTGCCAGCAGGGACAGGACAGGGTCAAATTCACCCCTCCACTTT.

This rearrangement joins TRBV9 to TRBJ2-5; 7 bases match TRBD1. This CDR3 is built from 15 residues. Germline-derived CDR1 and CDR2 are SGDLS and YYNGEE. V was pared by 0 bases and J by 3 bases, with 5 bases of the junction left unmatched. Here the CDR3 reads CASSVGLTGKETQYF. CDR3 bases: TGTGCCAGCAGCGTAGGGTTGACAGGGAAAGAGACCCAGTACTTC.